The following is a T cell receptor beta chain sequence with its context. Repertoires were generated with immunoSEQ multiplex PCR, while TCRdb's copy carries only in-frame clones and drops some. The sample has a few hundred thousand clones; about nine tenths are singletons. The data derive from a study of blood T cell repertoires in COVID-19. Study-level background: There were acute and convalescent COVID-19 samples, and they came from the United States, Italy and Spain.

Germline CDR1 SGHRS, CDR2 YFSETQ. With V trimmed by 3 bases and J by 3 bases, 5 bases remained unmatched. CDR3 length: 14 residues. The sequence was obtained from a woman aged 40 to 55 who had been exposed to COVID-19. The chain joins TRBV5-1 to TRBJ2-5; TRBD1 matches 7 bases. The sample comprised PBMCs or T cells enriched from blood (not recorded which). The CDR3 is CASSSTGRKETQYF. As DNA, the CDR3 is TGCGCCAGCAGCTCGACAGGGCGGAAAGAGACCCAGTACTTC.